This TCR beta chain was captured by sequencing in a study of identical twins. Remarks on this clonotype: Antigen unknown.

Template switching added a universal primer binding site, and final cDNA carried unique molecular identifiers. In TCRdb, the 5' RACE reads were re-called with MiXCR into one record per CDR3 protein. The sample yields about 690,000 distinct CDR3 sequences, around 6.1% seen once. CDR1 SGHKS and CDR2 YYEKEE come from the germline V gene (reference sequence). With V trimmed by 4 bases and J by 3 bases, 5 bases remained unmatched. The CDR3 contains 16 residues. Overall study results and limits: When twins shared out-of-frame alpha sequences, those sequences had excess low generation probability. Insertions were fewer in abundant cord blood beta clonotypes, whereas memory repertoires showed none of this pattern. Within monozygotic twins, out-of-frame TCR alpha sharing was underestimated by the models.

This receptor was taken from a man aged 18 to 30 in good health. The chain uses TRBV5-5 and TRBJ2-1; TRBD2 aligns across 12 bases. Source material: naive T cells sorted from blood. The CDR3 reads CASSGGTSGYYNEQFF. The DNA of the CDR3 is TGTGCCAGCAGCGGCGGGACTAGCGGGTACTACAATGAGCAGTTCTTC.